This T cell receptor (beta chain) was identified in a study of identifying expanded T cells in peripheral blood. The CDR3 length is 13 residues. CDR1 is WSHSY and CDR2 is SAAADI in the germline V gene. V trimming: 6 bases; J trimming: 7 bases; junction bases outside the gene matches: 9. This clone was picked up one time. TCRdb keeps only in-frame clones here, not all; method: immunoSEQ multiplex PCR. The repertoire holds some 95,000 clones, with around 88% as singletons. The sequence was obtained from a person between 18 and 69 years old in good health. The J gene is TRBJ2-7, the V gene TRBV10-2; 7 positions agree with TRBD2. The sequenced sample was blood. The CDR3 spells CASSMGGSTEQYF. The CDR3 DNA reads TGCGCCAGCAGCATGGGGGGGTCGACAGAGCAGTACTTC.